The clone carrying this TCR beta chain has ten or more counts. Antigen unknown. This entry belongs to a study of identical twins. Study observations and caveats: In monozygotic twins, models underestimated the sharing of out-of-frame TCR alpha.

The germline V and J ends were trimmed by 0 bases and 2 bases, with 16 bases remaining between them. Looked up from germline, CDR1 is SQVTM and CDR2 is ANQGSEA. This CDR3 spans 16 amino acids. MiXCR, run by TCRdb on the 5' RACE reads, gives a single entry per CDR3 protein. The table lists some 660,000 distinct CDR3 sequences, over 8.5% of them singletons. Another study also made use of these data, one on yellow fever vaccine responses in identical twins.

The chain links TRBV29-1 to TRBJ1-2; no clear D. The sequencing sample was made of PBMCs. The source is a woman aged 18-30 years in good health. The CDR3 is CSVEDGSSLPNYGYTF. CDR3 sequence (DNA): TGCAGCGTTGAAGATGGATCGAGCCTTCCCAACTATGGCTACACCTTC. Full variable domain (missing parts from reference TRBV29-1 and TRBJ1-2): SAVISQKPSRDICQRGTSLTIQCQVDSQVTMMFWYRQQPGQSLTLIATANQGSEATYESGFVIDKFPISRPNLTFSTLTVSNMSPEDSSIYLCSVEDGSSLPNYGYTFGSGTRLTVV.